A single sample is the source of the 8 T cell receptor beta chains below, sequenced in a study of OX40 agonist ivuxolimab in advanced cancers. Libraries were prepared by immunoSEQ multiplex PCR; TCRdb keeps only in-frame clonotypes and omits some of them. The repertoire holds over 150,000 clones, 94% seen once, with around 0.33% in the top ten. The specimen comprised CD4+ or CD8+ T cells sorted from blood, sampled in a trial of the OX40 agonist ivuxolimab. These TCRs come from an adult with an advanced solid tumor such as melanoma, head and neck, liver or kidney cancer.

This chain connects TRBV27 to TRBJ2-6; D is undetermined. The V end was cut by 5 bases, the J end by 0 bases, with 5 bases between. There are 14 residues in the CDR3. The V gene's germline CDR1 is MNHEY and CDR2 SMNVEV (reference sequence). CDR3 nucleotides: TGTGCCAGCAGTCTAATCTCTGGGGCCAACGTCCTGACTTTC. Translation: CASSLISGANVLTF.

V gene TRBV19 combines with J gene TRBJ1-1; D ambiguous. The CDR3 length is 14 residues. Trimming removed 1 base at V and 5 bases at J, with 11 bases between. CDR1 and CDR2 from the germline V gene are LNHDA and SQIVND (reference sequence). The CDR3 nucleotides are TGTGCCAGTAGTATAGGGTGGGTCGGGACTGAAGCTTTCTTT. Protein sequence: CASSIGWVGTEAFF. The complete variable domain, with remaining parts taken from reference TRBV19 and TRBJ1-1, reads DGGITQSPKYLFRKEGQNVTLSCEQNLNHDAMYWYRQDPGQGLRLIYYSQIVNDFQKGDIAEGYSVSREKKESFPLTVTSAQKNPTAFYLCASSIGWVGTEAFFGQGTRLTVV.

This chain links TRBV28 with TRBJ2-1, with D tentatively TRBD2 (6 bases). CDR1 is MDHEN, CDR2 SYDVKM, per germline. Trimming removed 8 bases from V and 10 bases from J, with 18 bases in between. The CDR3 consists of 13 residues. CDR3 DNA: TGTGCCAGCTTGGGATGGAGGGATCGAGAGCAGTTCTTC. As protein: CASLGWRDREQFF.

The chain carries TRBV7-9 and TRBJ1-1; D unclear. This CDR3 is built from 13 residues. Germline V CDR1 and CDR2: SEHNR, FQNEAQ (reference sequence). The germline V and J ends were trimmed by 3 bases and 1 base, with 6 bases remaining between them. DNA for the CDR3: TGTGCCAGCAGCTTGGTAGGGAACACTGAAGCTTTCTTT. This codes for CASSLVGNTEAFF.

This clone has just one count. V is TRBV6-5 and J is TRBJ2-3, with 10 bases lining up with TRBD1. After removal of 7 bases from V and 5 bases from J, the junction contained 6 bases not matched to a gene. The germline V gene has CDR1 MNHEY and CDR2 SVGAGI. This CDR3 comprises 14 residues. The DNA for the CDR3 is TGTGCCAGCATTGACAGGGGGCGAGGAGATACGCAGTATTTT. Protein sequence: CASIDRGRGDTQYF.

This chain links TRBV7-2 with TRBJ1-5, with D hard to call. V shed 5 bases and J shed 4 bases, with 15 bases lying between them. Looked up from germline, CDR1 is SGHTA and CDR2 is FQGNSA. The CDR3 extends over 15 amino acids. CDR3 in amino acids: CASSHGLAGNQPQHF. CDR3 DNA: TGTGCCAGCAGCCACGGGCTCGCGGGGAATCAGCCCCAGCATTTT.

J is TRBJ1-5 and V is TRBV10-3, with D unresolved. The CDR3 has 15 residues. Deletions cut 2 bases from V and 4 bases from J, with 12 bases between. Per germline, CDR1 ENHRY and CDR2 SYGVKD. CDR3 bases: TGTGCCATCAGTGAGGATCTGGGCTTTAATCAGCCCCAGCATTTT. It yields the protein CAISEDLGFNQPQHF.

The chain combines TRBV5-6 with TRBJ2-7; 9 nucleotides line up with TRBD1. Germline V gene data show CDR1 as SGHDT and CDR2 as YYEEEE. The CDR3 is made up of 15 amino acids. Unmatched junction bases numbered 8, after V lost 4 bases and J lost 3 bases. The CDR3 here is CASSPGQGTFYEQYF. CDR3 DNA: TGTGCCAGCAGCCCAGGACAGGGGACCTTCTACGAGCAGTACTTC. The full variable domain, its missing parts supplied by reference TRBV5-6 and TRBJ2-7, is DAGVTQSPTHLIKTRGQQVTLRCSPKSGHDTVSWYQQALGQGPQFIFQYYEEEERQRGNFPDRFSGHQFPNYSSELNVNALLLGDSALYLCASSPGQGTFYEQYFGPGTRLTVT.